The 10 T cell receptor beta chains below come from one sample, sequenced in a study of long-term antiretroviral therapy in people with HIV. Runs used v3.0 of the immunoSEQ assay and were done at survey level. Profiled with immunoSEQ multiplex PCR; TCRdb holds only in-frame clones, not every one. The sample consists of tens of thousands of clones, around 86% of them appearing once. The sample was unsorted PBMCs, taken approximately 2.6 years after starting antiretroviral therapy. These receptors came from a man aged 40-50 years with HIV.

The genes are TRBV2 and TRBJ1-1; 9 bases agree with TRBD1. Losses at the gene ends were 6 bases for V and 4 bases for J; bases not matched to a gene: 12. Germline loops: CDR1 SNHLY, CDR2 FYNNEI. This CDR3 spans 16 amino acids. The DNA of the CDR3 is TGTGCCAGCAGGTTGGACCCCGAGACAGGGGGCACTGAAGCTTTCTTT. This encodes CASRLDPETGGTEAFF.

This chain uses TRBV30 with TRBJ1-2; 7 bases align to TRBD1. In germline, CDR1 is GTSNPN, CDR2 SVGIG (reference sequence). The CDR3 has 14 amino acids. Unmatched junction bases numbered 7, after V lost 1 base and J lost 5 bases. The DNA of the CDR3 is TGTGCCTGGAGTGGTAGGGGGCTGAGATATGGCTACACCTTC. This gives the protein CAWSGRGLRYGYTF.

The V call is TRBV6-1, the J call TRBJ2-7; possible D gene TRBD1, 6 bases. Trimming left V 0 bases short and J 8 bases short, with 14 bases between. This CDR3 has 14 residues. CDR1 MNHNS and CDR2 SASEGT come from the germline V gene. The CDR3 region is CASSEARGQTQQYF. In DNA, the CDR3 is TGTGCCAGCAGTGAAGCGAGGGGACAAACCCAGCAGTACTTC.

The chain has TRBV5-4 and TRBJ2-2; TRBD2 aligns across 13 bases. The CDR3 has 16 amino acids. V trimming: 4 bases; J trimming: 7 bases; junction bases outside the gene matches: 7. Germline CDR1 and CDR2: SGHNT and YYREEE (reference sequence). The CDR3 reads CASSPWTSGSNGELFF. CDR3 nucleotide sequence: TGTGCCAGCAGCCCTTGGACTAGCGGGAGCAACGGGGAGCTGTTTTTT.

The chain combines TRBV2 with TRBJ2-5; 7 nucleotides align to TRBD1. V lost 5 bases to trimming and J lost 5 bases; unmatched junction nucleotides: 11. Germline lookup yields CDR1 SNHLY and CDR2 FYNNEI. The CDR3 runs to 15 residues. CDR3 nucleotide sequence: TGTGCCAGCAGTTCTCAGAGGGGGCCCGGGGAGACCCAGTACTTC. Amino acids: CASSSQRGPGETQYF.

The chain is built from TRBV10-3 and TRBJ1-2; D call uncertain. V lost 0 bases to trimming and J lost 6 bases, with 8 bases between them. Germline V gene sequence: CDR1 ENHRY, CDR2 SYGVKD. The CDR3 consists of 13 residues. The CDR3 protein is CAISESGEDGYTF. In DNA, the CDR3 is TGTGCCATCAGTGAGTCGGGAGAGGATGGCTACACCTTC.

V gene TRBV28 combines with J gene TRBJ2-1, with 8 bases matching TRBD2. CDR1 is MDHEN, CDR2 SYDVKM, per germline. The CDR3 is 16 residues long. The V gene end was trimmed by 6 bases and the J gene end by 2 bases; junction bases not matched to a gene: 9. CDR3 sequence: CASSELAEAPYNEQFF. The CDR3 coding sequence is TGTGCCAGCAGCGAACTAGCGGAGGCCCCCTACAATGAGCAGTTCTTC.

V and J are TRBV7-9 and TRBJ2-7; TRBD1 agrees at 10 bases. This CDR3 region has 15 residues. Trimming took 4 bases from V and 0 from J; bases not matched to a gene: 3. The V gene's germline CDR1 is SEHNR and CDR2 FQNEAQ (reference sequence). The CDR3 nucleotides read TGTGCCAGCAGCTCCGACAGGGGGCACTCCTACGAGCAGTACTTC. Encoded protein: CASSSDRGHSYEQYF.

This chain connects TRBV5-8 to TRBJ1-1; the D gene is possibly TRBD1 (5 bases). The length of the CDR3 is 15 residues. Trimming took off 0 bases at V and 0 bases at J, with 9 bases between the two ends. Germline values: CDR1 SGHTS, CDR2 YDEGEE. CDR3 amino acids: CASSLGGFMNTEAFF. CDR3 sequence (DNA): TGTGCCAGCAGCTTGGGGGGGTTTATGAACACTGAAGCTTTCTTT.

This CDR3 reads CASSYGQGADTQYF. The CDR3 DNA is TGTGCCAGCAGTTATGGACAGGGGGCAGATACGCAGTATTTT. The rearrangement uses TRBV6-5 and TRBJ2-3, with 10 positions matching TRBD1. The CDR3 is made up of 14 amino acids. V dropped 3 bases and J dropped 4; count of bases not matched to a gene: 1. CDR1 and CDR2 (germline): MNHEY, SVGAGI.